The 5 T cell receptor beta chains below come from one sample, sequenced in a study of blood T cell repertoires in COVID-19. Clones were sequenced by immunoSEQ multiplex PCR, and TCRdb holds only the in-frame ones, with some missing. The data hold more than 80,000 clones, with 90% observed a single time. Sequenced sample: peripheral blood. These receptors were obtained from a man younger than 30 with COVID-19, enrolled during active disease.

This chain uses TRBV9 with TRBJ1-1, with 7 bases matching TRBD1. V gave up 4 bases and J gave up 4 bases; unmatched junction bases: 4. The CDR3 is made up of 13 amino acids. Germline-derived CDR1 and CDR2 are SGDLS and YYNGEE. CDR3 DNA: TGTGCCAGCAGCACGGGACAGAGCACTGAAGCTTTCTTT. It is translated as CASSTGQSTEAFF.

This clone was picked up one time. This rearrangement joins TRBV10-1 to TRBJ2-4; 7 bases agree with TRBD1. The V gene's germline CDR1 is WNHNN and CDR2 SYGVQD (reference sequence). This CDR3 region has 15 residues. Trimming took 3 bases from V and 9 from J; bases not matched to a gene: 11. For the CDR3, the DNA is TGCGCCAGCAGTGACTCCCGCAGGGGGTTTGGCATTCAGTACTTC. It is translated as CASSDSRRGFGIQYF.

V usage is TRBV5-1 and J usage is TRBJ2-7; D is perhaps TRBD1 (5 bases). Germline CDR1 SGHRS, CDR2 YFSETQ. The CDR3 totals 15 residues. Trimming left V 4 bases short and J 6 bases short, with 20 bases between. CDR3 sequence (DNA): TGCGCCAGCAGCCCCCGACAGATTACAAGGTCCGAGCAGTACTTC. It translates to CASSPRQITRSEQYF.

The gene calls are TRBV7-2 and TRBJ1-6; no clear D gene. The V end lost 2 bases, the J end lost 0 bases, and 5 bases lay between the germline ends. Germline V lookup: CDR1 SGHTA, CDR2 FQGNSA. The CDR3 totals 15 residues. CDR3 DNA sequence: TGTGCCAGCAGCTTATGGGCCTCCTATAATTCACCCCTCCACTTT. This translates into CASSLWASYNSPLHF. Drawing the rest from reference TRBV7-2 and TRBJ1-6, the complete variable domain is GAGVSQSPSNKVTEKGKDVELRCDPISGHTALYWYRQSLGQGLEFLIYFQGNSAPDKSGLPSDRFSAERTGGSVSTLTIQRTQQEDSAVYLCASSLWASYNSPLHFGNGTRLTVT.

The V and J genes are TRBV6-1 and TRBJ2-7; 10 bases match TRBD1. Trimming took 2 bases from V and 2 from J; bases not matched to a gene: 9. The germline gives CDR1 MNHNS, CDR2 SASEGT. This CDR3 is 17 amino acids long. DNA of the CDR3: TGTGCCAGCAGTGAACCGGGACAGGGGTTCGTCGCCTACGAGCAGTACTTC. Translated: CASSEPGQGFVAYEQYF.